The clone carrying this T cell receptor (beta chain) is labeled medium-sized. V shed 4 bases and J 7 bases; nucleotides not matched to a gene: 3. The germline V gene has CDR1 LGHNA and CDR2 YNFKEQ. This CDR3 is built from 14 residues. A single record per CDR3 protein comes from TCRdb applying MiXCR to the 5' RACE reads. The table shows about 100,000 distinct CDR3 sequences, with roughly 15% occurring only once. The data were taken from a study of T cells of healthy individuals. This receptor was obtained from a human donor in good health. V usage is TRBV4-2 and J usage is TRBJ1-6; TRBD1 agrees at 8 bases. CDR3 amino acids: CASSPGQENSPLHF. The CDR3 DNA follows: TGTGCCAGCAGCCCGGGACAGGAAAATTCACCCCTCCACTTT.